This T cell receptor (beta chain) was recovered during a study of cytomegalovirus exposure and HLA in healthy donors. Germline assignment: CDR1 MNHEY and CDR2 SMNVEV (reference sequence). The CDR3 is 17 amino acids. The V end lost 6 bases, the J end lost 5 bases, and 22 bases lay between the germline ends. Profiled with immunoSEQ multiplex PCR; TCRdb holds only in-frame clones, not every one. The table lists fewer than 60,000 clones, 93% of them singletons. The sequence derives from a woman aged 18-29 years in good health and CMV-seropositive. Sequenced: PBMCs. The rearrangement joins TRBV27 to TRBJ2-2; TRBD2 might be the D (5 bases). The CDR3 sequence is CASSPTTWYTETGELFF. DNA for the CDR3: TGTGCCAGCAGCCCGACTACTTGGTACACCGAAACCGGGGAGCTGTTTTTT.